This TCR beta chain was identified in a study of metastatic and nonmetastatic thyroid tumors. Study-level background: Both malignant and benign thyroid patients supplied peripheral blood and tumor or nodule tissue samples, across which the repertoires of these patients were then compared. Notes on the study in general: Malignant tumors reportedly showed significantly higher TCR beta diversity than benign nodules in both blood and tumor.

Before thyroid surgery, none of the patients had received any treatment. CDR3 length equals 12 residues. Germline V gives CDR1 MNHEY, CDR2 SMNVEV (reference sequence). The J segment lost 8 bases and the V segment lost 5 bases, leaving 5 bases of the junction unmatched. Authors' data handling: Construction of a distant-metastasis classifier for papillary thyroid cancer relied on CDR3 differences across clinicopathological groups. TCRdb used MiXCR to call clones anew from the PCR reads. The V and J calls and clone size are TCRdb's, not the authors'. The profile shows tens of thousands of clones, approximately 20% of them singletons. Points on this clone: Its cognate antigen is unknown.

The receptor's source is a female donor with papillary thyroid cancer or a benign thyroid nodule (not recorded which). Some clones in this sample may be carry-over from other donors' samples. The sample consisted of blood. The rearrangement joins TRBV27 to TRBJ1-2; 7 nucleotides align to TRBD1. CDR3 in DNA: TGTGCCAGCAGTGCCCACAGGGGCGGCTACACCTTC. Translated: CASSAHRGGYTF.